These 25 T cell receptor beta chains originate from one sample sequenced in a study of blood T cell repertoires in COVID-19. Generated by immunoSEQ multiplex PCR, the TCRdb table keeps only in-frame clones and is missing some. The data hold about 330,000 clones, with roughly 86% observed a single time. Sequencing was carried out using peripheral blood. The receptors originated from a man aged 25 to 40 with COVID-19, enrolled during active disease.

The gene calls are TRBV6-2 or TRBV6-3 and TRBJ2-3; TRBD2 agrees at 12 bases. V was clipped by 5 bases and J by 5 bases; unmatched bases: 11. Per germline, CDR1 MNHEY and CDR2 SVGEGT. The CDR3 totals 17 residues. CDR3 residues: CASSRGLAGPSGDTQYF. The CDR3, as DNA: TGTGCCAGCAGTCGGGGACTAGCGGGCCCCTCCGGAGATACGCAGTATTTT.

This chain connects TRBV30 to TRBJ2-5, with a tentative D call TRBD2 (5 bases). Trimming pared 1 base from V and 5 bases from J, leaving 11 bases between. The length of the CDR3 is 13 residues. CDR1 is GTSNPN, CDR2 SVGIG, per germline (reference sequence). The CDR3 DNA follows: TGTGCCTGGAGTGGGGAGCCCCGGGAGACCCAGTACTTC. Translated: CAWSGEPRETQYF.

V usage is TRBV5-5 and J usage is TRBJ2-7; 7 nucleotides match TRBD2. The V gene's germline CDR1 is SGHKS and CDR2 YYEKEE (reference sequence). The CDR3 length is 15 residues. V dropped 5 bases and J dropped 3; count of bases not matched to a gene: 11. Here the CDR3 DNA reads TGTGCCAGCAGTTTTACCAACGGGAGGTTCTACGAGCAGTACTTC. This codes for CASSFTNGRFYEQYF. Full variable domain (rest looked up from reference TRBV5-5 and TRBJ2-7): DAGVTQSPTHLIKTRGQQVTLRCSPISGHKSVSWYQQVLGQGPQFIFQYYEKEERGRGNFPDRFSARQFPNYSSELNVNALLLGDSALYLCASSFTNGRFYEQYFGPGTRLTVT.

V and J are TRBV6-4 and TRBJ2-2; 9 bases are a match to TRBD1. The V gene end was trimmed by 0 bases and the J gene end by 4 bases; junction bases not matched to a gene: 0. This CDR3 spans 15 amino acids. Germline V lookup: CDR1 MRHNA, CDR2 SNTAGT. In DNA, the CDR3 is TGTGCCAGCAGTGACTCGACAGGGGGCACCGGGGAGCTGTTTTTT. Residues: CASSDSTGGTGELFF.

This clone showed up just once. The rearrangement uses TRBV10-3 and TRBJ2-7; 7 nucleotides line up with TRBD1. V gave up 6 bases and J gave up 4 bases; unmatched junction bases: 6. Germline CDR1 ENHRY, CDR2 SYGVKD. This CDR3 spans 13 amino acids. CDR3 residues: CAISRDRDYEQYF. As DNA, the CDR3 is TGTGCCATCAGCCGGGACAGAGATTACGAGCAGTACTTC.

The rearrangement uses TRBV5-1 and TRBJ2-1; D might be TRBD1 (5 bases). CDR1 is SGHRS and CDR2 is YFSETQ in the germline V gene. The V end lost 5 bases, the J end lost 4 bases, and 16 bases lay between the germline ends. The CDR3 spans 15 residues. The CDR3 nucleotides read TGCGCCAGCAGACCTTCCCTTGACAGATACAATGAGCAGTTCTTC. Its translation: CASRPSLDRYNEQFF.

J is TRBJ1-2 and V is TRBV19, with 10 bases lining up with TRBD1. Trimming at V came to 6 bases and at J to 1 base, leaving 8 bases not matched to a gene. The germline V gene encodes CDR1 LNHDA and CDR2 SQIVND (reference sequence). This CDR3 is 16 amino acids long. The CDR3 DNA reads as TGTGCCAGTAGACAGGACAGGGGGACCTATAACTATGGCTACACCTTC. Its protein product is CASRQDRGTYNYGYTF.

The chain carries TRBV27 and TRBJ2-7, with TRBD1 matching 7 bases. V was clipped by 5 bases and J by 3 bases; unmatched bases: 7. CDR3 length equals 14 residues. Germline-derived CDR1 and CDR2 are MNHEY and SMNVEV (reference sequence). DNA for the CDR3: TGTGCCAGCAGTGACTGGGACAGAAGCTACGAGCAGTACTTC. This gives the protein CASSDWDRSYEQYF.

This chain links TRBV6-5 with TRBJ2-7; 7 bases fit TRBD1. The germline CDR1 and CDR2 sequences are MNHEY and SVGAGI. With V trimmed by 7 bases and J by 0 bases, 6 bases remained unmatched. The CDR3 is 14 amino acids. CDR3: CASTNRDSSYEQYF. Written as DNA, the CDR3 is TGTGCCAGCACCAACCGGGACAGCTCCTACGAGCAGTACTTC.

The chain is built from TRBV5-5 and TRBJ2-5; TRBD1 matches 9 bases. The CDR3 covers 14 residues. Germline-derived CDR1 and CDR2 are SGHKS and YYEKEE (reference sequence). J lost 4 bases, V lost 3 bases, and 4 bases had no gene match. The CDR3 coding sequence is TGTGCCAGCAGCTATGAACAGGGGGCAGAGACCCAGTACTTC. The encoded protein is CASSYEQGAETQYF.

The chain joins TRBV7-9 to TRBJ1-2; 8 nucleotides line up with TRBD1. Germline CDR1 reads SEHNR; CDR2 reads FQNEAQ (reference sequence). With V trimmed by 4 bases and J by 7 bases, 2 bases remained unmatched. The CDR3 totals 12 residues. The CDR3 bases are TGTGCCAGCAGCTCAGGGGGCTCTGGCTACACCTTC. Encoded protein: CASSSGGSGYTF. Complete variable domain (other parts from reference TRBV7-9 and TRBJ1-2): DTGVSQNPRHKITKRGQNVTFRCDPISEHNRLYWYRQTLGQGPEFLTYFQNEAQLEKSRLLSDRFSAERPKGSFSTLEIQRTEQGDSAMYLCASSSGGSGYTFGSGTRLTVV.

The CDR3 nucleotides are TGTGCCAGTAGTAAAGCGGGAGGGTCGAGAGGGGCCAACGTCCTGACTTTC. This sequence encodes CASSKAGGSRGANVLTF. The chain employs TRBV19 and TRBJ2-6; the match to TRBD2 covers 10 bases. J gave up 4 bases and V 4 bases, and 7 bases lay outside the gene matches. Germline assignment: CDR1 LNHDA and CDR2 SQIVND (reference sequence). This CDR3 is built from 17 residues.

The V and J genes are TRBV9 and TRBJ1-4, with D perhaps matching TRBD1 (5 bases). Germline CDR1 SGDLS, CDR2 YYNGEE. V lost 4 bases and J 6 bases, leaving 16 bases between the germline ends. CDR3 length: 15 amino acids. CDR3 sequence reads: CASSPLGGRYEKLFF. CDR3 sequence (DNA): TGTGCCAGCAGCCCGTTGGGGGGTAGATATGAAAAACTGTTTTTT.

This clone was found many times. The chain carries TRBV4-2 and TRBJ2-7; TRBD1 agrees at 10 bases. The J segment lost 0 bases and the V segment lost 1 base, leaving 0 bases of the junction unmatched. Germline V gene sequence: CDR1 LGHNA, CDR2 YNFKEQ. The CDR3 extends over 15 amino acids. The DNA for the CDR3 is TGTGCCAGCAGCCAAGGGACAGGGGGCTCCTACGAGCAGTACTTC. Encoded protein: CASSQGTGGSYEQYF.

The J gene is TRBJ1-4, the V gene TRBV19, with 7 positions matching TRBD1. Germline loops: CDR1 LNHDA, CDR2 SQIVND (reference sequence). There are 17 residues in the CDR3. Trimming removed 3 bases from V and 2 bases from J; junction bases left unmatched: 9. The CDR3, as DNA: TGTGCCAGTAGTATGGGGGACAGCCTGGGGACTAATGAAAAACTGTTTTTT. Translating gives CASSMGDSLGTNEKLFF.

This chain connects TRBV10-3 to TRBJ2-7; D is perhaps TRBD1 (5 bases). The CDR3 is 13 residues long. The germline CDR1 and CDR2 sequences are ENHRY and SYGVKD. The V and J ends lost 6 bases and 2 bases respectively, with 11 bases between them. The CDR3 here is CAISRAGTYEQYF. The DNA of the CDR3 is TGTGCCATCAGCCGGGCAGGGACCTACGAGCAGTACTTC.

This CDR3 reads CASSPLAGVAEQYF. CDR3 nucleotides: TGTGCCAGCAGCCCACTAGCGGGAGTTGCCGAGCAGTACTTC. The V call is TRBV7-2, the J call TRBJ2-7; 11 bases are shared with TRBD2. Germline V gene sequence: CDR1 SGHTA, CDR2 FQGNSA. The CDR3 totals 14 residues. V dropped 5 bases and J dropped 6; count of bases not matched to a gene: 6. Drawing the rest from reference TRBV7-2 and TRBJ2-7, the complete variable domain is GAGVSQSPSNKVTEKGKDVELRCDPISGHTALYWYRQSLGQGLEFLIYFQGNSAPDKSGLPSDRFSAERTGGSVSTLTIQRTQQEDSAVYLCASSPLAGVAEQYFGPGTRLTVT.

The genes are TRBV9 and TRBJ1-2, with TRBD1 as a possible D gene (6 bases). V shed 0 bases and J shed 0 bases, with 15 bases lying between them. This CDR3 has 17 residues. Germline-derived CDR1 and CDR2 are SGDLS and YYNGEE. This CDR3 reads CASSVVADRTANYGYTF. The CDR3 DNA follows: TGTGCCAGCAGCGTAGTGGCTGACAGGACAGCTAACTATGGCTACACCTTC.

This chain uses TRBV10-3 with TRBJ1-1; TRBD1 matches at 8 bases. The CDR3 contains 13 residues. Germline V CDR1 and CDR2: ENHRY, SYGVKD. Losses at the gene ends were 4 bases for V and 7 bases for J; bases not matched to a gene: 5. DNA of the CDR3: TGTGCCATCAGTGGGGCAGGGGGCCTTGAAGCTTTCTTT. It yields the protein CAISGAGGLEAFF.

The chain has TRBV27 and TRBJ1-4; possible D gene TRBD1, 5 bases. The V end lost 5 bases, the J end lost 5 bases, and 15 bases lay between the germline ends. This CDR3 is built from 15 residues. The germline V gene encodes CDR1 MNHEY and CDR2 SMNVEV (reference sequence). The CDR3 coding sequence is TGTGCCAGCAGTCCTGCGACAGACCGGAATGAAAAACTGTTTTTT. Protein product: CASSPATDRNEKLFF.

V is TRBV6-2 or TRBV6-3 and J is TRBJ1-5; 8 bases line up with TRBD1. The ends lost 4 bases at V and 6 bases at J; junction bases unmatched: 17. Germline CDR1 MNHEY, CDR2 SVGEGT. This CDR3 comprises 18 residues. CDR3 sequence reads: CASSFRDRRVLRGQPQHF. The CDR3 nucleotides read TGTGCCAGCAGTTTCCGGGACAGGCGCGTTCTTCGGGGTCAGCCCCAGCATTTT.

The CDR3 region has the DNA TGTGCCAGCAGCTCCGGGACTATGTATACCTACAATGAGCAGTTCTTC. Amino acid sequence: CASSSGTMYTYNEQFF. The chain uses TRBV11-2 and TRBJ2-1, with TRBD2 matching 7 bases. This CDR3 spans 16 amino acids. Per the germline V gene, CDR1 is SGHAT and CDR2 is FQNNGV. J lost 2 bases, V lost 4 bases, and 8 bases had no gene match.

This clone was seen just once. The V gene is TRBV19, the J gene TRBJ2-3, with TRBD1 identical over 9 bases. The germline V gene encodes CDR1 LNHDA and CDR2 SQIVND (reference sequence). J was trimmed by 0 bases and V by 4 bases; bases with no gene match: 11. The CDR3 runs 18 residues. The DNA for the CDR3 is TGTGCCAGTAGTAAACTTGCCGGGACAGGGACTAGCACAGATACGCAGTATTTT. It encodes CASSKLAGTGTSTDTQYF.

V and J are TRBV27 and TRBJ1-5, with D maybe TRBD1 (5 bases). The germline V and J ends were trimmed by 5 bases and 2 bases, with 10 bases remaining between them. CDR3 length: 14 residues. Germline V gene sequence: CDR1 MNHEY, CDR2 SMNVEV (reference sequence). CDR3 sequence (DNA): TGTGCCAGCAGTCCCGGCAGGGGCAATCAGCCCCAGCATTTT. It yields the protein CASSPGRGNQPQHF.

This CDR3 reads CASSQVAGGAGEQYF. DNA of the CDR3: TGCGCCAGCAGCCAAGTTGCGGGAGGGGCGGGCGAGCAGTACTTC. The gene calls are TRBV4-1 and TRBJ2-7; the match to TRBD2 covers 9 bases. This CDR3 contains 15 residues. The J segment lost 6 bases and the V segment lost 1 base, leaving 7 bases of the junction unmatched. Germline assignment: CDR1 MGHRA and CDR2 YSYEKL.